This T cell receptor (beta chain) was sequenced during a study of PD-1 blockade in mismatch repair-deficient tumors. In the study overall: Patients had 12 mismatch repair-deficient cancer types, all previously treated and progressing.

Mismatch repair deficiency was confirmed in all patients, by PCR or immunohistochemistry. TCRs were sequenced from three patients responding to pembrolizumab. Study results and caveats: After pembrolizumab, tumor-resident clones rose rapidly, then generally contracted before radiologic responses.

Libraries were prepared by immunoSEQ multiplex PCR; TCRdb keeps only in-frame clonotypes and omits some of them. The data hold approximately 130,000 clones, with around 83% observed a single time. The CDR3 has 16 residues. The germline V gene encodes CDR1 SEHNR and CDR2 FQNEAQ (reference sequence). V was pared by 1 base and J by 8 bases, with 15 bases between. With regard to this clone: Antigen specificity is unknown.

Source: peripheral blood, taken 44 weeks after starting pembrolizumab. The chain carries TRBV7-9 and TRBJ1-6; a possible D gene is TRBD1 (6 bases). The receptor's source is an adult with mismatch repair-deficient cancer. CDR3 sequence: CASSLGVGTTYSPLHF. In nucleotides, the CDR3 is TGTGCCAGCAGCTTAGGGGTTGGGACAACATATTCACCCCTCCACTTT.